This is a list of T cell receptor beta chains from one sample in a study of blood T cell repertoires in COVID-19. Some clones are missing from TCRdb's copy, which holds only in-frame ones; the method was immunoSEQ multiplex PCR. The profile covers 100,000 to 150,000 clones, with about 82% appearing a single time and 16% taken by the ten largest. Sequenced material: peripheral blood. These receptor sequences come from a man in his 60s with active or convalescent COVID-19. CDR3s leave out the opening cysteine and the closing phenylalanine or tryptophan. The order of the fields is V gene, CDR3 length, CDR3 protein.

>TRBV7-3|16
ASSPMGLAGGNTGELF
>TRBV6-5|12
ASRSTGLNTEAF
>TRBV5-1|13
ASSQGGQGQETQY
>TRBV7-9|11
ASSFQDSYEQY
>TRBV7-2|13
ASSLAGVPGDTQY
>TRBV27|11
ASSDEGAETQY
>TRBV9|13
ASSRNSANGNTQY
>TRBV7-3|11
ASSLGRGYGYT
>TRBV4-3|14
ASSQDLRAGQGGYT
>TRBV5-1|12
ASSRGMDTGELF
>TRBV2|12
ASSAEGSTDTQY
>TRBV7-2|13
ASSLAAGALYEQY
>TRBV6-5|11
ASSSGLPYEQY
>TRBV10-3|13
AILRTGGSNYGYT
>TRBV27|11
ASSRRGSIGYT
>TRBV11-3|12
ASSFGTSGGEQY
>TRBV27|15
ASSLRAGTGGNYGYT
>TRBV7-2|12
ASSSAGITDTQY
>TRBV6-5|11
ASRPRGGGSQY
>TRBV28|15
ASSALAGGLRSGELF
>TRBV7-2|12
ASRGTSEYNEQF
>TRBV6-1|15
ASSEVFRAGVNNEQF
>TRBV12-3/TRBV12-4|11
ASSLASANEQF
>TRBV15|13
ATSRGGQGTDTQY
>TRBV19|13
ASTPRGTLGTEAF
>TRBV28|12
ASSLTGEYEKLF
>TRBV6-2/TRBV6-3|16
ASSYSGLAGEQGGELF
>TRBV7-9|15
ASSLVYQGQNTGELF
>TRBV10-3|14
AISESELAGEETQY
>TRBV27|14
ASSLRLAGGLVTQY
>TRBV7-9|10
ASIKGGETQY
>TRBV7-3|11
ASSLSENTEAF
>TRBV4-1|12
ASSPGTVYNEQF
>TRBV9|11
AKRAGKSYEQY
>TRBV5-1|13
ASSLESAGQYGYT
>TRBV19|12
ASSQQGYGQPQH
>TRBV10-3|13
AISESEVRNSPLH
>TRBV5-1|13
ASSLGGNSGNTIY
>TRBV27|13
ASSLIQGEANVLT
>TRBV18|13
ASSPRVGSSYEQY
>TRBV7-8|13
ASGASTSMNTEAF
>TRBV4-2|11
ASSQEVRDTQY
>TRBV10-3|12
AITKGQSTDTQY
>TRBV28|12
ASSLGGQGYGYT
>TRBV11-3|13
ASSLLRGRGTGQY
>TRBV5-4|13
ASSLEPMSSYEQY